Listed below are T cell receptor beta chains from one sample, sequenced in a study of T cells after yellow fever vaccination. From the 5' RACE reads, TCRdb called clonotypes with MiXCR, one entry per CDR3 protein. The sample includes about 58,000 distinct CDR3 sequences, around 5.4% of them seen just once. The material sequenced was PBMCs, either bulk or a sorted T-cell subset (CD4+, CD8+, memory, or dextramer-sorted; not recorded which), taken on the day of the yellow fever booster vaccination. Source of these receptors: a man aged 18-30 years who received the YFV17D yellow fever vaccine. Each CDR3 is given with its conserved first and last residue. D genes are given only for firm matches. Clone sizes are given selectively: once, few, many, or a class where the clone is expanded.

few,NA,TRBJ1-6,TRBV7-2,CASSPTGPMNSPLHF,TGTGCCAGCAGCCCCACAGGGCCGATGAATTCACCCCTCCACTTT
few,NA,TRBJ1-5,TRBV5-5,CASSPRSKVGQPQHF,TGTGCCAGCAGCCCGCGCTCTAAAGTGGGGCAGCCCCAGCATTTT
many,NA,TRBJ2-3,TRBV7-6,CASSRETPADTQYF,TGTGCCAGCAGCCGTGAGACCCCCGCAGATACGCAGTATTTT
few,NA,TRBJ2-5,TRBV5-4,CASSLAGAGETQYF,TGTGCCAGCAGCTTGGCGGGCGCGGGGGAGACCCAGTACTTC
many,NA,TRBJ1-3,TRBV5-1,CASSRRDGSGNTIYF,TGCGCCAGCAGTCGCCGGGACGGCTCTGGAAACACCATATATTTT
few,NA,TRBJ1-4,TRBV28,CASSLLGWEKLFF,TGTGCCAGCAGTTTACTGGGTTGGGAAAAACTGTTTTTT
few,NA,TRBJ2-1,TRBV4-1,CASSQDRAFQARGQFF,TGCGCCAGCAGCCAAGACCGGGCCTTTCAGGCCCGTGGGCAGTTCTTC
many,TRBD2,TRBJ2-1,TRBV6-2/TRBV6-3,CASSYSLAGGYNEQFF,TGTGCCAGCAGTTACTCCCTAGCGGGGGGCTACAATGAGCAGTTCTTC
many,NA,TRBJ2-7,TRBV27,CASSSGGAVYEQYF,TGTGCCAGCTCATCGGGTGGGGCTGTCTACGAGCAGTACTTC
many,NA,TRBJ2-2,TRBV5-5,CASSTGTFNTGELFF,TGTGCCAGCAGCACCGGGACATTCAACACCGGGGAGCTGTTTTTT
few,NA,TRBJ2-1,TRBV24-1,CATSDPSGRAADEQFF,TGTGCCACCAGTGATCCATCGGGGCGTGCCGCCGATGAGCAGTTCTTC
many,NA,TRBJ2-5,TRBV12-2,CASRLERKETQYF,TGTGCAAGTCGCCTCGAAAGAAAAGAGACCCAGTACTTC
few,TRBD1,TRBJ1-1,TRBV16,CASSRQGTLNTEAFF,TGTGCCAGCAGCCGACAGGGTACCCTGAACACTGAAGCTTTCTTT
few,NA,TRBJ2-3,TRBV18,CASSPAEDTQYF,TGTGCCAGCTCACCAGCAGAGGATACGCAGTATTTT
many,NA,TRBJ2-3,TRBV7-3,CASSFGTDTQYF,TGTGCCAGCAGCTTTGGGACAGATACGCAGTATTTT
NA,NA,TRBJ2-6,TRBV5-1,CASSSGPPSGANVLTF,TGCGCCAGCAGCTCGGGACCCCCCTCTGGGGCCAACGTCCTGACTTTC
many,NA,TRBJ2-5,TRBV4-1,CASSDRNQETQYF,TGCGCCAGCAGCGACCGGAACCAAGAGACCCAGTACTTC